One and the same sample provided the 2 T cell receptor beta chains below, sequenced in a study of T-cell memory formation after mild COVID-19. Each CDR3 protein is one row after TCRdb ran MiXCR on the 5' RACE reads. The sample yields hundreds of thousands of distinct CDR3 sequences, 17% seen once. The sample consisted of PBMCs or a T cell subset sorted from them (not recorded which). Receptor source: an adult woman who had mild COVID-19 (a few samples of this study predate the infection). Cell type and time point are not known.

This clonotype was seen a handful of times. V and J are TRBV24-1 and TRBJ2-1, with 8 positions matching TRBD1. Losses at the gene ends were 7 bases for V and 2 bases for J; bases not matched to a gene: 3. CDR3 length equals 14 residues. Germline CDR1 is KGHDR and CDR2 is SFDVKD. Here the CDR3 DNA reads TGTGCCACCAGAGGACAGGGAGCCTACAATGAGCAGTTCTTC. Its translation: CATRGQGAYNEQFF.

The chain combines TRBV24-1 with TRBJ2-1; 7 bases are a match to TRBD2. Germline CDR1 and CDR2: KGHDR and SFDVKD. V lost 5 bases, J lost 7 bases, and 10 bases stayed unmatched. There are 15 residues in the CDR3. The CDR3 sequence: CATSVPRGRENEQFF. Here the CDR3 DNA reads TGTGCCACCAGTGTCCCCCGAGGGAGGGAGAATGAGCAGTTCTTC.